These 26 T cell receptor beta chains were sequenced from one sample in a study of T cells and Merkel cell carcinoma outcomes. Assay used: immunoSEQ multiplex PCR; TCRdb lists only in-frame clones, some missing. The sample carries approximately 20,000 clones, about four fifths recorded once. The sequenced sample consisted of tumor tissue from Merkel cell carcinoma. These receptors were obtained from a human donor with Merkel cell carcinoma.

In its sample, this clone was seen a few times. V and J are TRBV5-1 and TRBJ1-3; 12 nucleotides match TRBD1. Germline loops: CDR1 SGHRS, CDR2 YFSETQ. J was trimmed by 3 bases and V by 4 bases; bases with no gene match: 8. This CDR3 is built from 17 residues. In DNA, the CDR3 is TGCGCCAGCAGCACGCAAGGGACAGGGGGCTATGGAAACACCATATATTTT. Encoded protein: CASSTQGTGGYGNTIYF.

CDR3 sequence: CASSTSLAGGPNEQYF. For the CDR3, the DNA is TGTGCCAGTAGTACCTCCCTAGCGGGGGGTCCGAACGAGCAGTACTTC. The chain uses TRBV19 and TRBJ2-7; the match to TRBD2 covers 11 bases. Per germline, CDR1 LNHDA and CDR2 SQIVND (reference sequence). The CDR3 covers 16 residues. V gave up 4 bases and J gave up 5 bases; unmatched junction bases: 10.

The chain has TRBV7-3 and TRBJ2-1, with D unresolved. The germline V and J ends were trimmed by 1 base and 2 bases, with 9 bases remaining between them. CDR1 and CDR2 (germline): SGHTA, FQGTGA. This CDR3 has 15 residues. The CDR3 bases are TGTGCCAGCAGCTTAAGTCCGAGCACCTACAATGAGCAGTTCTTC. This codes for CASSLSPSTYNEQFF. The full variable domain, in which reference TRBV7-3 and TRBJ2-1 provide the parts outside the CDR3, is GAGVSQTPSNKVTEKGKYVELRCDPISGHTALYWYRQSLGQGPEFLIYFQGTGAADDSGLPNDRFFAVRPEGSVSTLKIQRTERGDSAVYLCASSLSPSTYNEQFFGPGTRLTVL.

The count of this clone is one. The chain couples TRBV30 to TRBJ2-1, with D possibly called TRBD1 or TRBD2 (5 bases each). This CDR3 region has 13 residues. V dropped 7 bases and J dropped 8 bases, with 18 bases sitting between them. The germline V gene has CDR1 GTSNPN and CDR2 SVGIG (reference sequence). Here the CDR3 DNA reads TGTGCCTATGCCGAGGGACCCATCCATGAGCAGTTCTTC. This gives the protein CAYAEGPIHEQFF.

The chain links TRBV13 to TRBJ2-7; D is uncertain. Trimming cost V 5 bases and J 0 bases, with 17 bases left between them. Germline V gene sequence: CDR1 PRHDT, CDR2 FYEKMQ (reference sequence). CDR3 size: 16 residues. The CDR3 here is CASSPSSGWSSYEQYF. CDR3 DNA sequence: TGTGCCAGCAGCCCGAGTTCAGGTTGGTCCTCCTACGAGCAGTACTTC.

The chain links TRBV30 to TRBJ1-1; D is unclear. Trimming took 0 bases from V and 3 from J, leaving 11 bases between them. CDR3 length equals 14 residues. Germline-derived CDR1 and CDR2 are GTSNPN and SVGIG (reference sequence). DNA for the CDR3: TGTGCCTGGAGTGTTGTACTTTTTGACACTGAAGCTTTCTTT. It yields the protein CAWSVVLFDTEAFF.

The chain uses TRBV5-4 and TRBJ1-4; D remains unclear. CDR1 SGHNT and CDR2 YYREEE come from the germline V gene (reference sequence). CDR3 length equals 13 residues. With 3 bases removed from V and 3 bases from J, the gap between germline ends came to 6 bases. CDR3 residues: CASSSAANEKLFF. DNA of the CDR3: TGTGCCAGCAGCTCGGCGGCTAATGAAAAACTGTTTTTT.

This clone is categorized as medium-sized. V gene TRBV9 combines with J gene TRBJ1-4; D is possibly TRBD1 (5 bases). The CDR3 consists of 16 residues. V gave up 2 bases and J gave up 3 bases, with 14 bases separating them. CDR1 and CDR2 from the germline V gene are SGDLS and YYNGEE. CDR3 loop: CASSVGGRWSNEKLFF. The CDR3 nucleotides are TGTGCCAGCAGCGTTGGGGGGAGGTGGTCTAATGAAAAACTGTTTTTT.

This chain uses TRBV20-1 with TRBJ2-2; possibly TRBD1 or TRBD2 for D (5 bases each). The CDR3 loop spans 11 amino acids. Germline CDR1 reads DFQATT; CDR2 reads SNEGSKA (reference sequence). Trimming took 3 bases from V and 6 from J, leaving 5 bases between them. In DNA form, the CDR3 reads TGCAGTGCTAGGGGGGCCGGGGAGCTGTTTTTT. This gives the protein CSARGAGELFF.

Here the CDR3 DNA reads TGTGCCAGCAGCTTAAGCATAGGCACAGATACGCAGTATTTT. This gives the protein CASSLSIGTDTQYF. This sequence joins TRBV7-9 and TRBJ2-3; no definite D call. Germline V CDR1 and CDR2: SEHNR, FQNEAQ (reference sequence). The CDR3 is 14 residues long. V lost 2 bases and J lost 1, with 7 bases in between. The variable domain in full, with the rest retrieved from reference TRBV7-9 and TRBJ2-3, is DTGVSQNPRHKITKRGQNVTFRCDPISEHNRLYWYRQTLGQGPEFLTYFQNEAQLEKSRLLSDRFSAERPKGSFSTLEIQRTEQGDSAMYLCASSLSIGTDTQYFGPGTRLTVL.

This clone was counted a few times. CDR3 sequence: CASSPIDRRAGGYTF. DNA for the CDR3: TGTGCCAGCAGTCCCATTGACCGACGGGCCGGAGGCTACACCTTC. This chain links TRBV6-1 with TRBJ1-2; no clear D. Trimming removed 5 bases at V and 8 bases at J, with 21 bases between. Germline assignment: CDR1 MNHNS and CDR2 SASEGT. CDR3 size: 15 residues.

J is TRBJ1-2 and V is TRBV5-1; D possibly corresponds to TRBD1 (5 bases). Germline CDR1 reads SGHRS; CDR2 reads YFSETQ. The CDR3 consists of 13 residues. Trimming cost V 4 bases and J 6 bases, with 13 bases left between them. CDR3 sequence reads: CASSLGTDHGYTF. In DNA, the CDR3 is TGCGCCAGCAGCCTCGGGACGGACCATGGCTACACCTTC.

The rearrangement uses TRBV27 and TRBJ2-1; D uncertain. Germline V gives CDR1 MNHEY, CDR2 SMNVEV (reference sequence). The CDR3 is 13 residues long. Between the trimmed V and J ends, which lost 5 bases and 15 bases, there was a span of 20 bases. CDR3 amino acids: CASSPPSRIYAFF. In DNA form, the CDR3 reads TGTGCCAGCAGTCCTCCCTCTCGAATTTATGCGTTCTTC.

V usage is TRBV19 and J usage is TRBJ1-3; no definite D call. The germline V gene has CDR1 LNHDA and CDR2 SQIVND (reference sequence). CDR3 size: 16 residues. V lost 7 bases and J 6 bases, leaving 22 bases between the germline ends. The CDR3 DNA is TGTGCCAGTAAACCGGCGGGGAAGATCTTGAAAAACACCATATATTTT. This codes for CASKPAGKILKNTIYF. Full variable domain (outside the CDR3, taken from reference TRBV19 and TRBJ1-3): DGGITQSPKYLFRKEGQNVTLSCEQNLNHDAMYWYRQDPGQGLRLIYYSQIVNDFQKGDIAEGYSVSREKKESFPLTVTSAQKNPTAFYLCASKPAGKILKNTIYFGEGSWLTVV.

Only a few counts were recorded for this clone. The chain has TRBV5-4 and TRBJ1-3; unclear D gene. Germline CDR1 reads SGHNT; CDR2 reads YYREEE (reference sequence). V was shortened by 1 base and J by 8 bases, with 7 bases between the two germline ends. This CDR3 contains 12 residues. CDR3 amino acids: CASSLFQDTIYF. CDR3 DNA sequence: TGTGCCAGCAGCTTGTTCCAGGACACCATATATTTT.

This chain joins TRBV6-5 and TRBJ1-1, with D unclear. The germline gives CDR1 MNHEY, CDR2 SVGAGI. The CDR3 contains 12 residues. V lost 6 bases and J 0 bases, leaving 5 bases between the germline ends. CDR3 residues: CASSTLNTEAFF. The DNA of the CDR3 is TGTGCCAGCAGCACATTGAACACTGAAGCTTTCTTT.

The chain uses TRBV9 and TRBJ2-2; 7 bases map to TRBD2. The germline V gene has CDR1 SGDLS and CDR2 YYNGEE. V lost 6 bases to trimming and J lost 0 bases; unmatched junction nucleotides: 8. CDR3 size: 16 residues. The CDR3 loop reads CASTHLGGANTGELFF. The CDR3 region has the DNA TGTGCCAGCACTCATCTGGGGGGGGCGAACACCGGGGAGCTGTTTTTT.

This clone has a single count. The chain has TRBV7-9 and TRBJ2-1; D is possibly TRBD1 or TRBD2 (5 bases each). Germline V gene data show CDR1 as SEHNR and CDR2 as FQNEAQ (reference sequence). This CDR3 is built from 14 residues. Between the trimmed V and J ends, which lost 5 bases and 3 bases, there was a span of 11 bases. The CDR3 protein is CASSGGFSYNEQFF. Here the CDR3 DNA reads TGTGCCAGCAGCGGGGGTTTCAGCTACAATGAGCAGTTCTTC.

This chain links TRBV5-1 with TRBJ2-5, with 10 bases aligning to TRBD2. Per germline, CDR1 SGHRS and CDR2 YFSETQ. J gave up 1 base and V 5 bases, and 11 bases lay outside the gene matches. There are 17 residues in the CDR3. This CDR3 is CASRNPASGGSQETQYF. The CDR3, as DNA: TGCGCCAGCAGAAACCCAGCTAGCGGGGGAAGCCAAGAGACCCAGTACTTC.

In DNA form, the CDR3 reads TGTGCTCTCAGCAGAGACAGGGGGCAAGATGAGCAGTTCTTC. It codes for CALSRDRGQDEQFF. The chain combines TRBV15 with TRBJ2-1; 10 nucleotides match TRBD1. Germline CDR1 is LNHNV and CDR2 is YYDKDF (reference sequence). The CDR3 is 14 amino acids.

This clone was seen just once. V gene TRBV5-1 combines with J gene TRBJ1-2, with TRBD1 matching 8 bases. Losses at the gene ends were 4 bases for V and 2 bases for J; bases not matched to a gene: 4. Per germline, CDR1 SGHRS and CDR2 YFSETQ. CDR3 length: 14 amino acids. The CDR3: CASSRTGRNYGYTF. The CDR3 DNA follows: TGCGCCAGCAGCCGGACAGGGAGGAACTATGGCTACACCTTC.

The chain has TRBV7-8 and TRBJ2-5, with D perhaps matching TRBD1 or TRBD2 (6 bases each). This CDR3 region has 13 residues. Trimming took 7 bases from V and 4 from J, leaving 13 bases between them. The germline V gene encodes CDR1 SGHVS and CDR2 FQNEAQ. The CDR3 loop reads CASTGGLGETQYF. The CDR3 DNA reads as TGTGCCAGCACTGGGGGGCTCGGAGAGACCCAGTACTTC. Based on the CDR3 plus reference TRBV7-8 and TRBJ2-5, the full variable domain is GAGVSQSPRYKVAKRGQDVALRCDPISGHVSLFWYQQALGQGPEFLTYFQNEAQLDKSGLPSDRFFAERPEGSVSTLKIQRTQQEDSAVYLCASTGGLGETQYFGPGTRLLVL.

This chain joins TRBV6-5 and TRBJ2-7; 7 bases line up with TRBD1. This CDR3 is built from 12 residues. Germline CDR1 reads MNHEY; CDR2 reads SVGAGI. The V gene end was trimmed by 6 bases and the J gene end by 4 bases; junction bases not matched to a gene: 3. The CDR3, as DNA: TGTGCCAGCAGCCCGACAGGGTACGAGCAGTACTTC. The encoded protein is CASSPTGYEQYF.

The V call is TRBV5-1, the J call TRBJ2-1; D unclear. The CDR3 consists of 15 residues. V was cut by 7 bases and J by 0 bases, with 14 bases left in between. Per the germline V gene, CDR1 is SGHRS and CDR2 is YFSETQ. The CDR3 region is CASFLNDVSYNEQFF. CDR3 DNA: TGCGCCAGCTTCCTGAACGACGTCTCCTACAATGAGCAGTTCTTC. Complete variable domain (other parts from reference TRBV5-1 and TRBJ2-1): KAGVTQTPRYLIKTRGQQVTLSCSPISGHRSVSWYQQTPGQGLQFLFEYFSETQRNKGNFPGRFSGRQFSNSRSEMNVSTLELGDSALYLCASFLNDVSYNEQFFGPGTRLTVL.

V is TRBV7-8 and J is TRBJ2-3; 14 nucleotides agree with TRBD2. With 4 bases clipped from V and 4 bases from J, the junction kept 10 bases outside the gene matches. CDR1 and CDR2 from the germline V gene are SGHVS and FQNEAQ. This CDR3 spans 18 amino acids. The CDR3 bases are TGTGCCAGCAGCTCCCGACTAGCGGGGGGGCCTCAGGCAGATACGCAGTATTTT. Translating it yields CASSSRLAGGPQADTQYF.

J is TRBJ1-5 and V is TRBV30; the D gene is possibly TRBD1 (5 bases). CDR3 length: 16 residues. The germline V and J ends were trimmed by 5 bases and 0 bases, with 17 bases remaining between them. CDR1 GTSNPN and CDR2 SVGIG come from the germline V gene (reference sequence). For the CDR3, the DNA is TGTGCCTGGTCCGGTTGGGGGAGATATAGCAATCAGCCCCAGCATTTT. It is translated as CAWSGWGRYSNQPQHF.